The source of this T cell receptor beta chain is a study of T cells in Graves' hyperthyroidism and ophthalmopathy. The germline V gene encodes CDR1 KGHDR and CDR2 SFDVKD. The V gene end was trimmed by 0 bases and the J gene end by 2 bases; junction bases not matched to a gene: 4. This CDR3 is built from 16 residues. From RNA transcripts, TCR beta CDR3 regions were amplified. Researchers ran a first-round RT-PCR on the TCR CDR3 using the HTBI primer set. TCRdb reprocessed the multiplex PCR reads via MiXCR and lists one record per CDR3 protein. The sample has hundreds of thousands of distinct CDR3 sequences, around 46% seen once. This clonotype occurred a few times.

This clonotype was sampled from a woman aged 18-35 years with Graves' hyperthyroidism. The V call is TRBV24-1, the J call TRBJ2-5; 8 bases are shared with TRBD2. Sample: peripheral blood or thyroid tissue (not recorded which). The CDR3 sequence: CATSDLFGGAQETQYF. DNA of the CDR3: TGTGCCACCAGTGATTTGTTCGGGGGGGCACAAGAGACCCAGTACTTC.